Following are 7 T cell receptor beta chains from one sample sequenced in a study of T cell changes during pregnancy in multiple sclerosis. Profiled with immunoSEQ multiplex PCR; TCRdb holds only in-frame clones, not every one. The table shows under 75,000 clones, with roughly nine tenths occurring only once. The sequencing used CD4+ T cells from peripheral blood mononuclear cells, collected after pregnancy. These TCRs come from a female donor in good health, enrolled as a control in a pregnancy study.

This chain joins TRBV4-1 and TRBJ1-3; D remains ambiguous. Germline values: CDR1 MGHRA, CDR2 YSYEKL. The CDR3 is 17 amino acids. V lost 1 base, J lost 0 bases, and 13 bases lay in between. The CDR3, as DNA: TGCGCCAGCAGCCAAGGTCGTTCGCGGATCTCTGGAAACACCATATATTTT. Translation: CASSQGRSRISGNTIYF.

The CDR3 loop reads CASSLRGTSSGNTIYF. CDR3 DNA sequence: TGCGCCAGCAGCTTAAGGGGGACGTCCTCTGGAAACACCATATATTTT. The chain couples TRBV5-1 to TRBJ1-3, with D possibly matching TRBD1 (6 bases). The CDR3 runs 16 residues. CDR1 SGHRS and CDR2 YFSETQ come from the germline V gene. The V end was cut by 2 bases, the J end by 0 bases, with 12 bases between.

V usage is TRBV5-1 and J usage is TRBJ2-1; 9 nucleotides agree with TRBD1. V shed 4 bases, J shed 7 bases, and the junction held 3 bases outside the gene matches. The CDR3 runs to 13 residues. CDR1 and CDR2 (germline): SGHRS, YFSETQ. The chain's CDR3 is CASSGGQGNEQFF. CDR3 in DNA: TGCGCCAGCAGCGGCGGACAGGGGAATGAGCAGTTCTTC.

The chain links TRBV7-3 to TRBJ2-6; TRBD1 is a possible D gene (6 bases). This CDR3 is built from 16 residues. Trimming cost V 5 bases and J 0 bases, with 11 bases left between them. Germline V gives CDR1 SGHTA, CDR2 FQGTGA. CDR3 nucleotide sequence: TGTGCCAGCAGCAGGACAGTCGGCTCTGGGGCCAACGTCCTGACTTTC. This codes for CASSRTVGSGANVLTF.

This sequence joins TRBV7-8 and TRBJ2-7; D may be TRBD1 (5 bases). Germline CDR1 and CDR2: SGHVS and FQNEAQ. The CDR3 consists of 13 residues. V was pared by 1 base and J by 5 bases, with 9 bases between. The CDR3 loop is CASSLDLGDEQYF. CDR3 DNA: TGTGCCAGCAGCTTAGATTTAGGGGACGAGCAGTACTTC.

The rearrangement links TRBV6-1 to TRBJ2-7; perhaps TRBD2 as D (5 bases). Germline assignment: CDR1 MNHNS and CDR2 SASEGT. CDR3 length: 15 amino acids. V was trimmed by 7 bases and J by 7 bases, leaving 23 bases between them. CDR3: CASTSLGTLRGEQYF. Here the CDR3 DNA reads TGTGCCAGCACCTCCCTGGGCACCCTGCGCGGGGAGCAGTACTTC.

J is TRBJ1-6 and V is TRBV25-1; 10 nucleotides line up with TRBD1. The CDR3 spans 15 residues. From germline, CDR1 is MGHDK and CDR2 SYGVNS. The V segment lost 5 bases and the J segment 9 bases; nucleotides outside the gene matches: 7. The CDR3 coding sequence is TGTGCCAGCAGTCCCCGACAGGGGGCGAGTTCACCCCTCCACTTT. This gives the protein CASSPRQGASSPLHF.